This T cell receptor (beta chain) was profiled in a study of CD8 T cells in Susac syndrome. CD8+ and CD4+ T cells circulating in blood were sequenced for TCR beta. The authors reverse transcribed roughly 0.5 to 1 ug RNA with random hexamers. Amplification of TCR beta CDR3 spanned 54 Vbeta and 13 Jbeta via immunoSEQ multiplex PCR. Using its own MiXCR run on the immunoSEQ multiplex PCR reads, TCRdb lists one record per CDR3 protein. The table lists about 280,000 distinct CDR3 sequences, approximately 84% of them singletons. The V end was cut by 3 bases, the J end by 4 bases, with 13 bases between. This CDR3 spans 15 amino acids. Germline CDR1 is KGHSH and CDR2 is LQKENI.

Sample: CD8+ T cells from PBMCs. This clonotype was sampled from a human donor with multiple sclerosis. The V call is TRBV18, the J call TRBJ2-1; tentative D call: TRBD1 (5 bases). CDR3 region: CASSPVQGRYNEQFF. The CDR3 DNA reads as TGTGCCAGCTCACCGGTTCAGGGCCGATACAATGAGCAGTTCTTC.